This TCR beta chain comes out of a study of CXCR3-negative and CXCR3-positive naive CD8 T cells. Notes on the study in general: Naive cells, whether CXCR3-negative or CXCR3-positive, had similar TRBV-TRBJ usage, while memory cells differed. The study found more hydrophobic TRB CDR3s in CXCR3-positive naive cells than in CXCR3-negative naive cells.

Comments on this clonotype: No antigen is known for it.

Libraries of TRB cDNA were made by 5' RACE and carried UMIs. TCRdb reprocessed the 5' RACE reads, keeping one entry per CDR3 protein, no DNA. The record lists 100,000 to 150,000 distinct CDR3 sequences, of which the ten most abundant hold roughly 0.41%. CDR3 length: 14 residues. Germline lookup yields CDR1 MGHRA and CDR2 YSYEKL. At 300,000 cells each, triplicate sorts were carried out for each CD8+ T cell subset. Naive CD8+ T cells displayed a CD45RO-CCR7+CD27+CD95- phenotype. The TCR originated in a human donor in good health. Some clones in this sample may be carry-over from other donors' samples. The sample comprised naive CXCR3+ CD8+ T cells from blood. Noted subset: CD45RO-CCR7+CD27+CD95- naive CD8+ T cells expressing CXCR3 (TNR3+). V usage is TRBV4-1 and J usage is TRBJ1-2. The chain's CDR3 is CASSQDGGVYGYTF.